Following are 3 T cell receptor beta chains from one sample sequenced in a study of T cell changes during pregnancy in multiple sclerosis. Clones were sequenced by immunoSEQ multiplex PCR, and TCRdb holds only the in-frame ones, with some missing. Of roughly 41,000 clones listed, roughly 91% are singletons. The sample was CD8+ T cells from peripheral blood mononuclear cells, taken in the third trimester of pregnancy. These receptors all come from a female donor with multiple sclerosis, enrolled in a pregnancy study.

This clone was counted only a few times. This chain uses TRBV9 with TRBJ1-5; no firm D call. This CDR3 has 15 amino acids. The germline CDR1 and CDR2 sequences are SGDLS and YYNGEE. V was trimmed by 4 bases and J by 6 bases, leaving 17 bases between them. As DNA, the CDR3 is TGTGCCAGCAGCTTGGAGGACGGCCCGAGTCAGCCCCAGCATTTT. Translating it yields CASSLEDGPSQPQHF. Full variable domain (outside the CDR3, taken from reference TRBV9 and TRBJ1-5): DSGVTQTPKHLITATGQRVTLRCSPRSGDLSVYWYQQSLDQGLQFLIQYYNGEERAKGNILERFSAQQFPDLHSELNLSSLELGDSALYFCASSLEDGPSQPQHFGDGTRLSIL.

The rearrangement uses TRBV19 and TRBJ1-1; D gene uncertain. The CDR3 runs 12 residues. The germline V gene encodes CDR1 LNHDA and CDR2 SQIVND (reference sequence). V gave up 5 bases and J gave up 1 base, with 5 bases separating them. The DNA of the CDR3 is TGTGCCAGTAGTTACTGGAACACTGAAGCTTTCTTT. Amino acid sequence: CASSYWNTEAFF.

The V call is TRBV6-5, the J call TRBJ1-3; 7 bases map to TRBD1. V lost 2 bases to trimming and J lost 4 bases; unmatched junction nucleotides: 5. This CDR3 is 15 amino acids long. The germline V gene has CDR1 MNHEY and CDR2 SVGAGI. The CDR3 loop reads CASSYRGPGGNTIYF. The CDR3 DNA is TGTGCCAGCAGTTACAGGGGGCCCGGGGGAAACACCATATATTTT.